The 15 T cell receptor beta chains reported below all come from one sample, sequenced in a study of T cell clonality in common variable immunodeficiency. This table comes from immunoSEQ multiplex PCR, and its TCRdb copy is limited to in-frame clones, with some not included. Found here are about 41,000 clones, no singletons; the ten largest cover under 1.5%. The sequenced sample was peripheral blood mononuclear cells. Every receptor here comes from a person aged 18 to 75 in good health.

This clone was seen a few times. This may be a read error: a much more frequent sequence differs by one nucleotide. CDR3 in amino acids: CASSLGLAGGGDTQYF. Incomplete CDR3 DNA: TGTGCCAGCAGCCTGGGACTAGCGGGAGGAGGGGATACC. This chain uses TRBV7-3 with TRBJ2-5, with 15 bases that match TRBD2. The sequence runs out 3 residues before the end of the CDR3; the remainder is reconstructed from the germline J gene. Germline-derived CDR1 and CDR2 are SGHTA and FQGTGA. The CDR3 extends over 16 amino acids.

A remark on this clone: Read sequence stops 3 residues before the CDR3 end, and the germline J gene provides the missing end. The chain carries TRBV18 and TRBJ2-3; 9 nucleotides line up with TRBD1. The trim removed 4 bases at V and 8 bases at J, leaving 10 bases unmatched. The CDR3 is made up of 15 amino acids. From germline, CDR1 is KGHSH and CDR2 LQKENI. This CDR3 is CASSLPTGGGGTQYF. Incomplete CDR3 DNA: TGTGCCAGCTCACTCCCGACAGGGGGAGGGGGTACG.

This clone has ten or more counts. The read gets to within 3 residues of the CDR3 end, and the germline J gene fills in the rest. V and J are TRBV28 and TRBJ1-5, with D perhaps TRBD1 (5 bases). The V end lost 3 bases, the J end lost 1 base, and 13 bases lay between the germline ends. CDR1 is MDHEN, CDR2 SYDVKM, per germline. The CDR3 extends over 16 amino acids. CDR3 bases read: TGTGCCAGCAGTTTCGGTACGACAGAAAGCAATCAGCCC. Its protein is CASSFGTTESNQP. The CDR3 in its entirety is CASSFGTTESNQPQHF. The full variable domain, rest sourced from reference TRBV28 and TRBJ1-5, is DVKVTQSSRYLVKRTGEKVFLECVQDMDHENMFWYRQDPGLGLRLIYFSYDVKMKEKGDIPEGYSVSREKKERFSLILESASTNQTSMYLCASSFGTTESNQPQHFGDGTRLSIL.

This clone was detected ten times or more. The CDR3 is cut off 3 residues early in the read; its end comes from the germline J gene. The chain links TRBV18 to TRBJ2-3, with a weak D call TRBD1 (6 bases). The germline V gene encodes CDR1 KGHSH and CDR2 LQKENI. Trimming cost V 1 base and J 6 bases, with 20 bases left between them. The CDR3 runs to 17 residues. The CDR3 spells CASSPLGAGASTDTQYF. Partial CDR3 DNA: TGTGCCAGCTCACCACTAGGCGCAGGGGCCTCCACGGATACG.

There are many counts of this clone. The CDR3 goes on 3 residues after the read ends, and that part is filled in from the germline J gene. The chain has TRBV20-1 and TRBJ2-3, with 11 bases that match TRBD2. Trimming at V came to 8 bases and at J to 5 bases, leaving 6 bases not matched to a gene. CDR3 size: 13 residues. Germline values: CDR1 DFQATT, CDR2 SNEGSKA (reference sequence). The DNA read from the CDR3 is TGCAGTTGGGGAGGACTAGCGGGAGATACG. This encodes CSWGGLAGDT. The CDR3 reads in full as CSWGGLAGDTQYF.

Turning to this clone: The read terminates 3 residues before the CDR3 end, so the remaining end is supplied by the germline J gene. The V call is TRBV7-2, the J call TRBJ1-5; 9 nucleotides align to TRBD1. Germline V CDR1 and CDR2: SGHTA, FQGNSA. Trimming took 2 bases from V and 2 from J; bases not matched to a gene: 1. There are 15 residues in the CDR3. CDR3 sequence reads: CASSLRTGGNQPQHF. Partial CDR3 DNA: TGTGCCAGCAGCTTAAGGACAGGGGGCAATCAGCCC.

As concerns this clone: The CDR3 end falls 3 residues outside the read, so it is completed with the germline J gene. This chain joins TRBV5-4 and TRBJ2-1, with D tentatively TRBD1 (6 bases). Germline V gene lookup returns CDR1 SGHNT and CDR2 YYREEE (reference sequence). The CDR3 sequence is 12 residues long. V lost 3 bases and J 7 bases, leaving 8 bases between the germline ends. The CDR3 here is CASSSQGNEQFF. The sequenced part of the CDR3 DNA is TGTGCCAGCAGCTCACAGGGTAATGAG.

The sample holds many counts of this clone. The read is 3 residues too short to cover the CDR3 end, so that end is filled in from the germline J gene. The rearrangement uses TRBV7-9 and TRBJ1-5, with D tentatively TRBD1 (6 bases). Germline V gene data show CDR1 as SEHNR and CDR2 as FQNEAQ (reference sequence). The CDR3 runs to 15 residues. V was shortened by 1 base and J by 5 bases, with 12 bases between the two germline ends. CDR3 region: CASSLGTVNDQPQHF. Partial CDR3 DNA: TGTGCCAGCAGCTTAGGGACAGTGAATGATCAGCCC. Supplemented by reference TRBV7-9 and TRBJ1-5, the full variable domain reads DTGVSQNPRHKITKRGQNVTFRCDPISEHNRLYWYRQTLGQGPEFLTYFQNEAQLEKSRLLSDRFSAERPKGSFSTLEIQRTEQGDSAMYLCASSLGTVNDQPQHFGDGTRLSIL.

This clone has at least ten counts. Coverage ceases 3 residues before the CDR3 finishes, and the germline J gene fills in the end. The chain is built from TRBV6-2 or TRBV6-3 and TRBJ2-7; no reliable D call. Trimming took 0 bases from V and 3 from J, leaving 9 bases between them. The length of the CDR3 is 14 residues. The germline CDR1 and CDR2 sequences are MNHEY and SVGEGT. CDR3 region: CASSYSGRFYEQYF. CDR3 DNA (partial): TGTGCCAGCAGTTACTCGGGCAGGTTCTACGAG.

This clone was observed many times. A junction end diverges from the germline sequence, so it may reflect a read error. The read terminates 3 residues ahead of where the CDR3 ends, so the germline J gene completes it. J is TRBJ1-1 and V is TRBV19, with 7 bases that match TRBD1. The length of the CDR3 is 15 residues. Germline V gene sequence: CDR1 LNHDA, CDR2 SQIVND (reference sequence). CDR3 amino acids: CASSLDREVNTEAFF. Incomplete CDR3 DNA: TGTGCCAGTAGTTTAGACAGGGAAGTGAACACTGAA.

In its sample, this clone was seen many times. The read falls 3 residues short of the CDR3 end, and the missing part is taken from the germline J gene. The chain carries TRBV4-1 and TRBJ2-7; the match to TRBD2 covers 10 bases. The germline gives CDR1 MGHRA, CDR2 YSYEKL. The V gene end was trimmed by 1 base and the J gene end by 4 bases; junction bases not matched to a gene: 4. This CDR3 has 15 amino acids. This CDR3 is CASSQGTSGLYEQYF. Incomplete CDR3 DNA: TGCGCCAGCAGCCAAGGGACTAGCGGATTATACGAG.

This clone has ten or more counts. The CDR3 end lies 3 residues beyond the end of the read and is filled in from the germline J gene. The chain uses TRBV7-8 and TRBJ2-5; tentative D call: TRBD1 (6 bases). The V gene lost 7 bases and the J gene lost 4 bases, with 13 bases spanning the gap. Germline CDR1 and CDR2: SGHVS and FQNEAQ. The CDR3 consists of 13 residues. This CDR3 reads CASNRERGETQYF. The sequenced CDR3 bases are TGTGCCAGCAACAGGGAAAGGGGAGAGACC.

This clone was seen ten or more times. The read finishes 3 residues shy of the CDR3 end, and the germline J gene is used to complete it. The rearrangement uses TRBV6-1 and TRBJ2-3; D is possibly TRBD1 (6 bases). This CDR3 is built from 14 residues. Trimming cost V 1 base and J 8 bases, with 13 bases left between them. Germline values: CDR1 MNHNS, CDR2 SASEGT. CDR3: CASSEGGLLGTQYF. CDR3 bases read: TGTGCCAGCAGTGAAGGGGGGCTGCTAGGTACG.

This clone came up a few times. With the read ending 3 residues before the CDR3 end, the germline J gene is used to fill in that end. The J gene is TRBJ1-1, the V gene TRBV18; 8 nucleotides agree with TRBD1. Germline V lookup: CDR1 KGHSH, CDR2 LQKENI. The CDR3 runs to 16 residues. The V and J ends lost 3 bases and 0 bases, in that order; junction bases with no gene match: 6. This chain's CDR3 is CASSPDRGNMNTEAFF. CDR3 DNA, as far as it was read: TGTGCCAGCTCACCTGACAGGGGAAATATGAACACTGAA.

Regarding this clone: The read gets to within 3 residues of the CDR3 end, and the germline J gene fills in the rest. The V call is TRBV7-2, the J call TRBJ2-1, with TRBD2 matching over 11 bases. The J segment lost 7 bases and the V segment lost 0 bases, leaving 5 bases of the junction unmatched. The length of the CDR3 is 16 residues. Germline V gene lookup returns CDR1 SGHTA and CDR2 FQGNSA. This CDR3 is CASSLALVAGGNEQFF. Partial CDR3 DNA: TGTGCCAGCAGCTTAGCGTTGGTAGCGGGAGGGAATGAG.